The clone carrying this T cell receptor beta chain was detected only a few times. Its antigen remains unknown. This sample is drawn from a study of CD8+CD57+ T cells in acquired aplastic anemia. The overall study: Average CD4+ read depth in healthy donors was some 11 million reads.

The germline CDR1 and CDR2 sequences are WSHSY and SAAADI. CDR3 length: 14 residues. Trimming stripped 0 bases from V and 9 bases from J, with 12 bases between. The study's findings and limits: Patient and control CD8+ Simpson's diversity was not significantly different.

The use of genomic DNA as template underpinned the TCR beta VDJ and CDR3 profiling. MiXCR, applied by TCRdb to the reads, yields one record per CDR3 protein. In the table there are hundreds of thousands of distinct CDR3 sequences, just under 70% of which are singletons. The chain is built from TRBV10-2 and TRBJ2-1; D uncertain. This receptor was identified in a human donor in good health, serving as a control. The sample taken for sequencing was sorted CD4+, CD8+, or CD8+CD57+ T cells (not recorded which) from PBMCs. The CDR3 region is CASSESTGVLEQFF. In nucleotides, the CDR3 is TGCGCCAGCAGTGAGTCGACGGGCGTGCTTGAGCAGTTCTTC.